This TCR beta chain was sequenced in a study of T-cell memory formation after mild COVID-19. The CDR3 is 15 residues long. Per the germline V gene, CDR1 is SGHDT and CDR2 is YYEEEE. V was shortened by 0 bases and J by 0 bases, with 8 bases between the two germline ends. TCRalpha and TCRbeta libraries used 5'RACE with constant-segment primers and UMIs. TCRdb used MiXCR to reprocess the 5' RACE reads, holding one entry per CDR3 protein. The data hold 300,000 to 350,000 distinct CDR3 sequences, with 13% to 15% observed a single time. The origin of this receptor is a man aged 18-30 years who had mild COVID-19 (a few samples of this study predate the infection). Cell type and time point are not known. Sample: PBMCs or a T cell subset sorted from them (not recorded which). The chain joins TRBV5-6 to TRBJ2-3, with no clear D. The CDR3 here is CASSLGPLSTDTQYF. The CDR3, as DNA: TGTGCCAGCAGCTTGGGACCCCTGAGCACAGATACGCAGTATTTT.